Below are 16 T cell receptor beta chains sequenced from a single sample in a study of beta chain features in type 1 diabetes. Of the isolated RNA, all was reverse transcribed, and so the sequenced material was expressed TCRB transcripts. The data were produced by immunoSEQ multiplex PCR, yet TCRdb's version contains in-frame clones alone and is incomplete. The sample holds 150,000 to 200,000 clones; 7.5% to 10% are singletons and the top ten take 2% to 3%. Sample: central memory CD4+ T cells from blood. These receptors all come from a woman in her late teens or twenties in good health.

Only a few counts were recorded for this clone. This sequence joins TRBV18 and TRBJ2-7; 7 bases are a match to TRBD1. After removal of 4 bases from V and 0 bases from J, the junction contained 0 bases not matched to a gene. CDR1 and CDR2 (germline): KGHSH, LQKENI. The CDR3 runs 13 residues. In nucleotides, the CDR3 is TGTGCCAGCTCACGGGACAGCTCCTACGAGCAGTACTTC. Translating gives CASSRDSSYEQYF.

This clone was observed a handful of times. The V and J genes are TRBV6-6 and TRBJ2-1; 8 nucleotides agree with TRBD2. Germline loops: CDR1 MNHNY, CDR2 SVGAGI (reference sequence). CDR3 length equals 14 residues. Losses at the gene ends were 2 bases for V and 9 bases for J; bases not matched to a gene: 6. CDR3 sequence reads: CASSYSTSGFEQFF. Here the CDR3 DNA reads TGTGCCAGCAGTTACAGTACTAGCGGATTTGAGCAGTTCTTC.

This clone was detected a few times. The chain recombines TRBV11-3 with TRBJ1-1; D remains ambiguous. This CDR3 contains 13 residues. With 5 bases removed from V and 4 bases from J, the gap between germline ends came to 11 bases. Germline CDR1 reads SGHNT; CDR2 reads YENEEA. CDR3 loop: CASSPRSSTEAFF. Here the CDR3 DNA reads TGTGCCAGCAGCCCCCGTTCGAGCACTGAAGCTTTCTTT.

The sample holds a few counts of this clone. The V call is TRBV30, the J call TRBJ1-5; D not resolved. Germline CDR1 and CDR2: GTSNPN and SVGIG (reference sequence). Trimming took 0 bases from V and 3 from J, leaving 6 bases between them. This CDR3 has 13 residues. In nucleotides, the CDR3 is TGTGCCTGGAGTGTACAGAACAATCAGCCCCAGCATTTT. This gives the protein CAWSVQNNQPQHF.

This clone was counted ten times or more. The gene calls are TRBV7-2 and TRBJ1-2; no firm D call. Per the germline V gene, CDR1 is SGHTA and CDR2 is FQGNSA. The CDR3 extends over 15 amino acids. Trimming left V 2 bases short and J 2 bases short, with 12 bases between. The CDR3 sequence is CASSLSSQFNYGYTF. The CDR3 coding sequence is TGTGCCAGCAGCTTAAGTAGCCAGTTCAACTATGGCTACACCTTC. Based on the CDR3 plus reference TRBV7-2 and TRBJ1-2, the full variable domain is GAGVSQSPSNKVTEKGKDVELRCDPISGHTALYWYRQSLGQGLEFLIYFQGNSAPDKSGLPSDRFSAERTGGSVSTLTIQRTQQEDSAVYLCASSLSSQFNYGYTFGSGTRLTVV.

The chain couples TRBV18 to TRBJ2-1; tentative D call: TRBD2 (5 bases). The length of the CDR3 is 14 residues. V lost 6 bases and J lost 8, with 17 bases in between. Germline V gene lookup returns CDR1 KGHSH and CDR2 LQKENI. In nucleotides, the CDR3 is TGTGCCAGCTCTCCCTCGGCTAGCTCTGATGAGCAGTTCTTC. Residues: CASSPSASSDEQFF.

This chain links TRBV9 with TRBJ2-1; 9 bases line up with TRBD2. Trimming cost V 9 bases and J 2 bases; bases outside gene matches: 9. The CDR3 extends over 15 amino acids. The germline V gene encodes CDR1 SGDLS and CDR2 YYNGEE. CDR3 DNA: TGTGCCATCCCACCGGGCGGGAGGGCCTACAATGAGCAGTTCTTC. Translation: CAIPPGGRAYNEQFF.

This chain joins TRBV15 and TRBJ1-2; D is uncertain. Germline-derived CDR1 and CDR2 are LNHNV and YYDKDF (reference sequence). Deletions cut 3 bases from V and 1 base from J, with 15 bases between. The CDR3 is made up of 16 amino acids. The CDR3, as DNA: TGTGCCACCAGCAGTGGATATAGGGAGGTTAACTATGGCTACACCTTC. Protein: CATSSGYREVNYGYTF.

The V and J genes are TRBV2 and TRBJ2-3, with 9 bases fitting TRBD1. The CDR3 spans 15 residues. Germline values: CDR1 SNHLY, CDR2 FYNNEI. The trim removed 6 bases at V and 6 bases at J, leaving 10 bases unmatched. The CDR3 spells CASSPDRGQWDTQYF. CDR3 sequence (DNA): TGTGCCAGCAGCCCGGACAGGGGCCAGTGGGATACGCAGTATTTT.

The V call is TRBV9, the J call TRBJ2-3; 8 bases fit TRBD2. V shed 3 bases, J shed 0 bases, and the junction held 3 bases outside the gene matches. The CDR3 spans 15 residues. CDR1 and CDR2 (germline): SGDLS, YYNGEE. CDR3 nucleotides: TGTGCCAGCAGCGACACTAGCGGTAGCACAGATACGCAGTATTTT. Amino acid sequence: CASSDTSGSTDTQYF.

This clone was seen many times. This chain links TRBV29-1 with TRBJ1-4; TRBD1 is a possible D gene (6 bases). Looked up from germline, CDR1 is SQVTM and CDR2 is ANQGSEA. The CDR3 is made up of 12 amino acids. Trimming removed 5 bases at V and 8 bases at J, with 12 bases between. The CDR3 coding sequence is TGCAGCGTTTCGGACAGTAGGGAAAAACTGTTTTTT. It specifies CSVSDSREKLFF. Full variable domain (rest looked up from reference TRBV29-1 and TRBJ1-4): SAVISQKPSRDICQRGTSLTIQCQVDSQVTMMFWYRQQPGQSLTLIATANQGSEATYESGFVIDKFPISRPNLTFSTLTVSNMSPEDSSIYLCSVSDSREKLFFGSGTQLSVL.

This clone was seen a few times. CDR3 DNA sequence: TGCGCCAGCAGCTTCGGACAGGGCCGAGAGACCCAGTACTTC. Translation: CASSFGQGRETQYF. The V and J genes are TRBV5-1 and TRBJ2-5; 8 bases align to TRBD1. Per germline, CDR1 SGHRS and CDR2 YFSETQ. The length of the CDR3 is 14 residues. V was pared by 2 bases and J by 4 bases, with 4 bases of the junction left unmatched.

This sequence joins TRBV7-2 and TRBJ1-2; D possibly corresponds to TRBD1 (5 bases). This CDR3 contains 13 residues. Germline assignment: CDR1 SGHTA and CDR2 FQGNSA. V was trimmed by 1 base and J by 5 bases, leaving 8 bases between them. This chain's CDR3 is CASSLERGYGYTF. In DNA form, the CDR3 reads TGTGCCAGCAGCTTAGAACGGGGGTATGGCTACACCTTC.

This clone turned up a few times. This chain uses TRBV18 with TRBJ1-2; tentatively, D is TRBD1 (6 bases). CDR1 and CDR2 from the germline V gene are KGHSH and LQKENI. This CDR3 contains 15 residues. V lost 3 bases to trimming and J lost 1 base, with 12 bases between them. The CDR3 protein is CASSPGQSLNYGYTF. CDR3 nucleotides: TGTGCCAGCTCACCCGGACAGTCCCTTAACTATGGCTACACCTTC.

In nucleotides, the CDR3 is TGTGCCTGGAAACTAGCGGGAGGGCCCTACGAGCAGTACTTC. As protein: CAWKLAGGPYEQYF. The chain links TRBV30 to TRBJ2-7; 13 bases align to TRBD2. CDR1 GTSNPN and CDR2 SVGIG come from the germline V gene (reference sequence). This CDR3 is 14 amino acids long. Trimming at V came to 4 bases and at J to 2 bases, leaving 2 bases not matched to a gene.

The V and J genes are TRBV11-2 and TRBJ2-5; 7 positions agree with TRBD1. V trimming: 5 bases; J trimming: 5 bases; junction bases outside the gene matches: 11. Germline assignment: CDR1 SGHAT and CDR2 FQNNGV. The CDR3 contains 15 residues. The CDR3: CASSHLMTGSETQYF. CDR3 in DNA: TGTGCCAGCAGCCATCTCATGACAGGGTCGGAGACCCAGTACTTC. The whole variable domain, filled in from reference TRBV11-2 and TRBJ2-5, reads EAGVAQSPRYKIIEKRQSVAFWCNPISGHATLYWYQQILGQGPKLLIQFQNNGVVDDSQLPKDRFSAERLKGVDSTLKIQPAKLEDSAVYLCASSHLMTGSETQYFGPGTRLLVL.